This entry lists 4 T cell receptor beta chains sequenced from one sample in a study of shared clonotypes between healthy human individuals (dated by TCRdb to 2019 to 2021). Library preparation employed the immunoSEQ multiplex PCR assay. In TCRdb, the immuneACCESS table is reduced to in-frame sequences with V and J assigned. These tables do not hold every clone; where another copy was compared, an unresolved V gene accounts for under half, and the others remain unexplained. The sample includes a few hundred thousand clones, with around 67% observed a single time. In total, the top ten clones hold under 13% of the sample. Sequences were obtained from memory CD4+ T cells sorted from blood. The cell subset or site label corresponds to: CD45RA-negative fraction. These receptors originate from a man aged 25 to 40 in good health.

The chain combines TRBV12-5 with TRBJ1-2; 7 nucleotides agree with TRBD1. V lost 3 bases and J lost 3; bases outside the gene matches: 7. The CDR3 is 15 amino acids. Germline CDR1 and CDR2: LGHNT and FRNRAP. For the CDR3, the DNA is TGTGCTAGTGGTTTACCGACAGGGAACTACTATGGCTACACCTTC. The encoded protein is CASGLPTGNYYGYTF.

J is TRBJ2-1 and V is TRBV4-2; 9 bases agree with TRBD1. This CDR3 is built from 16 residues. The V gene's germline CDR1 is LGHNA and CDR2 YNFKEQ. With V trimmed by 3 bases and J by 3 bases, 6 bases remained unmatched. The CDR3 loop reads CASSQHRGQNYNEQFF. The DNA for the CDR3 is TGTGCCAGCAGCCAGCACAGGGGGCAAAACTACAATGAGCAGTTCTTC.

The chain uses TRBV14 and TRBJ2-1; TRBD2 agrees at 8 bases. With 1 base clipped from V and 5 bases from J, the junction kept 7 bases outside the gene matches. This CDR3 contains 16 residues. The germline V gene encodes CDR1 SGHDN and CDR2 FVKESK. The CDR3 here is CASSQVASGRHNEQFF. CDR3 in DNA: TGTGCCAGCAGCCAAGTGGCCAGCGGGAGACACAATGAGCAGTTCTTC.

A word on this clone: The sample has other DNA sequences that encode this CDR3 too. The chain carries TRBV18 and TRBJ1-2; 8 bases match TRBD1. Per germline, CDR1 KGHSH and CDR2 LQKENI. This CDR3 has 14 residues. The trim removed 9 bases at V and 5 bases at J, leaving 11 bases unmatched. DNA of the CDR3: TGTGCCAGTTCAATGGACAGGGAGGCTTATGGCTACACCTTC. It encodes CASSMDREAYGYTF.